This T cell receptor (beta chain) was sequenced in a study of neurological immune-mediated disorders. Overall study findings and caveats: Across subjects, no CDR3 amino acid sequence appeared in expanded clones of more than one subject, a finding that suggested private repertoires in all groups. The greatest degree of TCR clonal expansion was observed in HTLV-1-associated myelopathy, with the lowest in multiple sclerosis, below that of healthy controls.

From 2 million PBMCs stored at -80 C, the unsorted libraries were generated. The sample holds many counts of this clonotype. Its matching antigen is unknown. cDNA was made by 5'RACE with 10-nucleotide random UMIs. TCRdb recomputed calls from the 5' RACE reads with MiXCR, one row per CDR3 protein. The top ten clones hold 4% to 4.5% of a sample with some 47,000 distinct CDR3 sequences, approximately 15% of them seen once. CDR3 length equals 14 residues. Trimming pared 4 bases from V and 5 bases from J, leaving 15 bases between. Germline V gene sequence: CDR1 SEHNR, CDR2 FQNEAQ (reference sequence). Sequences were obtained from PBMCs. This TCR derives from a man between 60 and 75 years old in good health. The chain uses TRBV7-9 and TRBJ2-7, with a tentative D call TRBD1 (5 bases). The CDR3 region is CASSWARAAHEQYF. The CDR3 nucleotides are TGTGCCAGCAGCTGGGCCAGGGCCGCACACGAGCAGTACTTC. Full variable domain (outside the CDR3, taken from reference TRBV7-9 and TRBJ2-7): DTGVSQNPRHKITKRGQNVTFRCDPISEHNRLYWYRQTLGQGPEFLTYFQNEAQLEKSRLLSDRFSAERPKGSFSTLEIQRTEQGDSAMYLCASSWARAAHEQYFGPGTRLTVT.